This paragraph covers one TCR beta chain sequence. The table lists this clonotype with a few counts. Which antigen it targets is not known. Nothing much larger sits one base from this clone, and base qualities are not available. These data come from a study of identical twins (dated by TCRdb to 2015 to 2016). Turning to the overall study: To test whether fetal clonotypes persist, the study used deep sequencing on TCR alpha and beta repertoires from monozygotic twins, unrelated adults of various ages, and cord blood. To rule out contamination, replicate twin experiments were performed at different times with different library preparation protocols. The investigation overall reported the following: Because the same donors could not be followed over many years, conclusions were based on cross-sectional statistical analysis. Out-of-frame TCR alpha sequences shared between twins showed an excess of low generation-probability sequences compared with coincidental sharing between unrelated individuals. Invariant T cells such as MAIT and iNKT could partly confound zero-insertion analyses, though diverse VJ usage argued against this for most clonotypes. Excess twin sharing in beta out-of-frame sequences was weaker because fewer shared sequences lowered the signal-to-noise ratio. Abundant cord blood beta clonotypes carried fewer insertions; young adult naive repertoires showed a weaker similar trend, while memory repertoires showed none. In monozygotic twins, recombination models systematically underestimated out-of-frame TCR alpha sharing, but the models matched the sharing seen between unrelated individuals.

Library preparation used 5' RACE. Sequencing took place on an Illumina HiSeq 2000. A universal primer binding site was added through template switching, and the final cDNA carried a unique molecular identifier so that TCR cDNA molecules could be counted accurately. Specific primers in the conserved constant-segment region were used to synthesize first-strand cDNA for the TCR alpha and beta chains. To control for contamination, every cDNA library carried two barcodes: a SMART-Mk sample barcode plus Illumina barcodes. Two successive PCR steps introduced TruSeq adapter sequences along with Illumina sample barcodes. Sequencing of the TCR alpha and beta cDNA libraries was done on the Illumina HiSeq platform using custom primers. The published analysis was carried out like this. Raw reads were processed with MiGEC to extract unique molecular identifiers, and MiXCR was used to determine CDR3 positions. Recombination models were inferred per individual with the repgenHMM and IGoR tools using an EM algorithm. The tcR package in R was used for shared clonotype analysis, with sharing normalized by the product of cloneset sizes. To study raw recombination without the effects of thymic and clonal selection, out-of-frame nonproductive sequences were analyzed. Using fastp at Q25 and MiXCR, TCRdb reprocessed the public reads and kept productive beta chains. Every distinct CDR3 protein forms one entry, paired with its most common genes and DNA. Clone size and V and J calls follow TCRdb, not the original study. Present in this sample are 400,000 to 650,000 distinct CDR3 sequences, roughly 21% of which were seen just once. The ten largest clones represent roughly 0.9% of the sample.

The germline V gene (reference sequence) yields MNHEY for CDR1 and SMNVEV for CDR2. At the junction V is shortened by 0 bases and J by 0 bases, with 14 bases in between. The CDR3, cysteine through phenylalanine, is 17 amino acids long. The CDR3 DNA has 51 bases and is translated from base 1. Every donor in the study was a healthy Caucasian. Three pairs of female monozygotic twins, all aged roughly 18 to 29 years, made up the twin cohort. CD4+ and CD8+ T cell populations were isolated with positive isolation kits from Invitrogen. These data are also associated with another study on T cells expressing NK-cell markers. The second study reports: Under 10 donors provided sorted CD3+CD56+NKG2C+, CD3+CD56+NKG2C- and CD3+CD56-NKG2C+ T-cell subsets, whose TCR beta-chain repertoires were profiled. Among the eight sequenced donors, seven were HCMV-seropositive and one was HCMV-seronegative. In several experiments an anti-gammadeltaTCR antibody was added to restrict sorting to alphabetaTCR-expressing T cells. In several donors, the dominant CD3+CD56+NKG2C+ clonotypes were among the top 10 CD8+ clonotypes and accounted for about 1.0-7.5% of CD8+ T cells. Those dominant clonotypes were again the most abundant among CD3+CD56-NKG2C+ cells in a handful of donors, at about 25-60.1%. Whether the expanded NKG2C-expressing T cell clones were specific for HCMV antigens was left unclear. The study sequenced eight donors, all healthy volunteers chosen at random: three men and five women. A commercial ELISA kit detecting HCMV-specific IgG in serum was used to determine HCMV serostatus. MIGEC handled demultiplexing of the reads and grouping by UMI, while MiTCR was used to assemble and quantify clonotypes. To exclude erroneous sequences, only TCR cDNA sequences supported by at least two reads were retained. The tcR package was used for downstream repertoire analysis, and clonotypes were matched between fractions using CDR3 nucleotide sequence together with V segment. VDJmatch was used to annotate antigen specificity against VDJdb, with one amino acid substitution in CDR3 allowed.

The sequencing input was CD4+ T cells sorted from blood. The sequence is built from TRBV27 and TRBJ1-2; the best D guess is TRBD1, with 5 bases matching. The TCR sequence derives from a woman younger than 35 in good health. The CDR3 reads CASSLSTLARANYGYTF. The nucleotides are TGTGCCAGCAGTTTATCGACCTTAGCCAGGGCTAACTATGGCTACACCTTC.